This entry features one TCR beta chain sequence. A sample-barcoded 5' primer and a J-beta primer mix were used in a second PCR of roughly 7 to 11 cycles. Sequencing recovered at least 3 million CDR3-containing paired-end reads from each sample. TCRdb independently ran MiXCR on the 5' RACE reads; one entry per CDR3 protein. The sample lists approximately 320,000 distinct CDR3 sequences; 27% were seen once. This sample was taken from a study of blood T cells in healthy people across ages. The individuals who served as donors were healthy Caucasians living in Russia, aged roughly 6 to 95. There are 16 residues in the CDR3. Germline CDR1 is SGDLS and CDR2 is YYNGEE. The V end lost 2 bases, the J end lost 3 bases, and 14 bases lay between the germline ends.

The TCR originated in a woman in her 70s in good health. The V gene is TRBV9, the J gene TRBJ2-2; D may correspond to TRBD1 or TRBD2 (5 bases each). Sequencing used blood. This CDR3 is CASSVGDPRDTGELFF. Written as DNA, the CDR3 is TGTGCCAGCAGCGTTGGGGACCCCAGGGACACCGGGGAGCTGTTTTTT. Supplemented by reference TRBV9 and TRBJ2-2, the full variable domain reads DSGVTQTPKHLITATGQRVTLRCSPRSGDLSVYWYQQSLDQGLQFLIQYYNGEERAKGNILERFSAQQFPDLHSELNLSSLELGDSALYFCASSVGDPRDTGELFFGEGSRLTVL.